The present T cell receptor (beta chain) was sequenced within a study of T cells in Graves' hyperthyroidism and ophthalmopathy. General study points: The model predicted ophthalmopathy a median 6.5 months before onset.

This clonotype was observed at least ten times. The antigen remains unidentified. RNA transcripts yielded amplified TCR beta CDR3 regions. First-round RT-PCR targeting the TCR CDR3 was performed with the HTBI primer set. TCRdb re-analysed the multiplex PCR reads in MiXCR, keeping a single row per CDR3 protein. The sample shows around 340,000 distinct CDR3 sequences, around 16% of them seen only once. With a duration under 2 months, the hyperthyroidism was newly diagnosed in patients aged 18 to 65. The study based diagnoses on clinical symptoms, serum thyroxine and TRAb, thyroid ultrasound and orbital computed tomography. Extraction of PBMCs used roughly 9.3 ml of fresh peripheral blood. The sequence came from a man between 25 and 39 years old with Graves' hyperthyroidism. The sample consisted of blood.

Written as DNA, the CDR3 is TGCGCCAGCAGACCCACAGGAGACAATGAGCAGTTCTTC. Its protein product is CASRPTGDNEQFF. The chain recombines TRBV5-1 with TRBJ2-1, with a possible D match to TRBD1 (5 bases). The V gene lost 5 bases and the J gene lost 5 bases, with 11 bases spanning the gap. The CDR3 length is 13 residues. Per the germline V gene, CDR1 is SGHRS and CDR2 is YFSETQ.